Presented here are 26 T cell receptor beta chains from one specimen sequenced in a study of response to subunit inactivated influenza vaccine. One entry per CDR3 protein, called by TCRdb with MiXCR from the RT-PCR reads. This sample yields about 190,000 distinct CDR3 sequences, of which around 15% are seen a single time; 20% to 30% belongs to the top ten. The starting material was CD8+ T cells sorted from PBMCs, obtained 4 to 6 days after vaccination. The receptor source for this set is a man between 50 and 59 years old who received an inactivated influenza vaccine.

The chain recombines TRBV7-9 with TRBJ2-7; TRBD2 might be the D (6 bases). Germline assignment: CDR1 SEHNR and CDR2 FQNEAQ (reference sequence). Trimming stripped 5 bases from V and 3 bases from J, with 23 bases between. The length of the CDR3 is 17 residues. The CDR3 DNA reads as TGTGCCAGCAGCCTCCACGGGCGGCGGGACGGAGACTACGAGCAGTACTTC. It translates to CASSLHGRRDGDYEQYF.

The J gene is TRBJ2-5, the V gene TRBV20-1, with 10 bases identical to TRBD2. The germline gives CDR1 DFQATT, CDR2 SNEGSKA (reference sequence). The CDR3 is made up of 16 amino acids. V trimming: 6 bases; J trimming: 0 bases; junction bases outside the gene matches: 10. CDR3 region: CSANSLAGEYQETQYF. The CDR3 DNA is TGCAGTGCCAACAGTCTAGCGGGGGAGTACCAAGAGACCCAGTACTTC.

The chain combines TRBV5-5 with TRBJ2-7; TRBD1 might be the D (5 bases). CDR1 SGHKS and CDR2 YYEKEE come from the germline V gene (reference sequence). The CDR3 covers 13 residues. V was clipped by 4 bases and J by 3 bases, with 11 bases between them. The CDR3 bases are TGTGCCAGCAGCCTAAGACAGATCTACGAGCAGTACTTC. Translated, it gives CASSLRQIYEQYF.

V and J are TRBV11-3 and TRBJ2-3; no firm D call. The CDR3 covers 12 residues. Germline CDR1 and CDR2: SGHNT and YENEEA. V gave up 3 bases and J gave up 4 bases, with 5 bases separating them. CDR3 nucleotides: TGTGCCAGCAGCTTTACGTCAGATACGCAGTATTTT. It is translated as CASSFTSDTQYF.

The chain uses TRBV29-1 and TRBJ1-1; D not certain. The germline CDR1 and CDR2 sequences are SQVTM and ANQGSEA. Trimming pared 4 bases from V and 5 bases from J, leaving 5 bases between. The CDR3 runs 10 residues. The CDR3 spells CSVVRTEAFF. The CDR3 DNA follows: TGCAGCGTTGTAAGGACTGAAGCTTTCTTT.

In this sample, this clonotype turned up a few times. This rearrangement joins TRBV7-9 to TRBJ2-3, with D perhaps TRBD1 or TRBD2 (5 bases each). V lost 2 bases and J 4 bases, leaving 13 bases between the germline ends. CDR1 and CDR2 from the germline V gene are SEHNR and FQNEAQ (reference sequence). The CDR3 has 15 amino acids. CDR3 in amino acids: CASSLNTGTPDTQYF. CDR3 nucleotide sequence: TGTGCCAGCAGCTTAAATACCGGGACCCCAGATACGCAGTATTTT.

The rearrangement uses TRBV5-6 and TRBJ2-7; 13 bases align to TRBD2. V gave up 4 bases and J gave up 0 bases; unmatched junction bases: 7. Germline lookup yields CDR1 SGHDT and CDR2 YYEEEE. The CDR3 runs 17 residues. CDR3 DNA: TGTGCCAGCAGCCCAACTAGCGGGGGGGACAGCTCCTACGAGCAGTACTTC. It specifies CASSPTSGGDSSYEQYF.

The sample holds a few counts of this clonotype. The gene calls are TRBV3-1 and TRBJ1-2, with TRBD1 matching over 8 bases. V lost 4 bases and J lost 6; bases outside the gene matches: 1. The CDR3 runs 12 residues. Germline V gene sequence: CDR1 LGHDT, CDR2 YNNKEL (reference sequence). The CDR3: CASSLDRDGYTF. The CDR3 DNA reads TGTGCCAGCAGCCTGGACAGGGATGGCTACACCTTC.

The chain recombines TRBV7-9 with TRBJ2-1; D is undetermined. The germline V gene encodes CDR1 SEHNR and CDR2 FQNEAQ (reference sequence). The length of the CDR3 is 16 residues. Between the trimmed V and J ends, which lost 1 base and 7 bases, there was a span of 17 bases. CDR3 in amino acids: CASSLGGGPPVNEQFF. The CDR3 DNA follows: TGTGCCAGCAGCTTAGGAGGTGGGCCCCCAGTGAATGAGCAGTTCTTC.

This clonotype came up a few times. The rearrangement uses TRBV12-3 or TRBV12-4 and TRBJ2-1, with TRBD2 matching 10 bases. V lost 5 bases, J lost 9 bases, and 4 bases stayed unmatched. This CDR3 region has 13 residues. CDR3 nucleotides: TGTGCCAGCAGTGAAGGGACTAGCGTTGAGCAGTTCTTC. Protein product: CASSEGTSVEQFF.

This clonotype has just a few counts. V gene TRBV29-1 combines with J gene TRBJ2-1, with D hard to call. The CDR3 extends over 12 amino acids. Germline V lookup: CDR1 SQVTM, CDR2 ANQGSEA. V was shortened by 3 bases and J by 9 bases, with 12 bases between the two germline ends. CDR3 amino acids: CSVESGGGEQFF. The CDR3 DNA sequence: TGCAGCGTTGAGTCGGGTGGTGGTGAGCAGTTCTTC.

The rearrangement links TRBV29-1 to TRBJ2-1; possibly TRBD1 or TRBD2 for D (5 bases each). Germline lookup yields CDR1 SQVTM and CDR2 ANQGSEA. The V gene lost 5 bases and the J gene lost 0 bases, with 14 bases spanning the gap. The CDR3 spans 15 residues. Here the CDR3 reads CSVSGTESSYNEQFF. The CDR3 DNA sequence: TGCAGCGTTTCCGGGACGGAGAGCTCCTACAATGAGCAGTTCTTC.

This rearrangement joins TRBV6-1 to TRBJ2-1; 8 bases are a match to TRBD2. V trimming: 8 bases; J trimming: 2 bases; junction bases outside the gene matches: 20. Germline V lookup: CDR1 MNHNS, CDR2 SASEGT. The length of the CDR3 is 19 residues. CDR3 nucleotide sequence: TGTGCCAGCTGCTGCGTGCCTGTCGGCGGGAGGATACCCTACAATGAGCAGTTCTTC. Translating it yields CASCCVPVGGRIPYNEQFF.

This clonotype occurred many times. The rearrangement joins TRBV5-1 to TRBJ2-1; 13 nucleotides agree with TRBD2. Trimming took 3 bases from V and 3 from J; bases not matched to a gene: 6. Looked up from germline, CDR1 is SGHRS and CDR2 is YFSETQ. This CDR3 comprises 17 residues. This CDR3 reads CASSWGTSGTGYNEQFF. For the CDR3, the DNA is TGCGCCAGCAGCTGGGGGACTAGCGGGACCGGCTACAATGAGCAGTTCTTC.

The CDR3 reads CASSQGYGSAGEVISYEQYF. The CDR3 DNA sequence: TGTGCCAGCAGCCAAGGTTACGGCTCTGCGGGGGAGGTGATTTCCTACGAGCAGTACTTC. The rearrangement joins TRBV4-2 to TRBJ2-7; 7 bases are a match to TRBD2. CDR3 size: 20 residues. After removal of 1 base from V and 1 base from J, the junction contained 19 bases not matched to a gene. Germline lookup yields CDR1 LGHNA and CDR2 YNFKEQ.

This clonotype was counted only a few times. The chain recombines TRBV28 with TRBJ2-7; TRBD1 matches 9 bases. Per germline, CDR1 MDHEN and CDR2 SYDVKM. The CDR3 runs to 15 residues. J gave up 2 bases and V 6 bases, and 8 bases lay outside the gene matches. CDR3: CASRGRDRVTYEQYF. CDR3 bases: TGTGCCAGCAGAGGGAGGGACAGGGTAACCTACGAGCAGTACTTC.

This clonotype was seen only a few times. V usage is TRBV7-3 and J usage is TRBJ2-3; 10 nucleotides match TRBD2. This CDR3 has 16 amino acids. V shed 5 bases, J shed 4 bases, and the junction held 9 bases outside the gene matches. CDR1 and CDR2 from the germline V gene are SGHTA and FQGTGA. The CDR3 nucleotides read TGTGCCAGCAGCCCCCTACTAGCGGGATTCCCAGATACGCAGTATTTT. Protein: CASSPLLAGFPDTQYF. Supplemented by reference TRBV7-3 and TRBJ2-3, the full variable domain reads GAGVSQTPSNKVTEKGKYVELRCDPISGHTALYWYRQSLGQGPEFLIYFQGTGAADDSGLPNDRFFAVRPEGSVSTLKIQRTERGDSAVYLCASSPLLAGFPDTQYFGPGTRLTVL.

The CDR3 region has the DNA TGTGCCAGCAGCCACGGGTCCCTCATCTACGAGCAGTACTTC. Residues: CASSHGSLIYEQYF. The chain combines TRBV7-9 with TRBJ2-7; unclear D gene. With 5 bases removed from V and 3 bases from J, the gap between germline ends came to 14 bases. There are 14 residues in the CDR3. Germline values: CDR1 SEHNR, CDR2 FQNEAQ (reference sequence).

Note on this clonotype: One junction end does not reproduce the germline sequence, and a read error may be involved. The chain carries TRBV20-1 and TRBJ2-1, with no clear D. The V gene's germline CDR1 is DFQATT and CDR2 SNEGSKA (reference sequence). The CDR3 covers 16 residues. Written as DNA, the CDR3 is TGCTGTGCTAGAGATACGGAAATGAGCTCCTACAATGAGCAGTTCTTC. Amino acids: CCARDTEMSSYNEQFF.

This clonotype was picked up a small number of times. The chain has TRBV20-1 and TRBJ2-2; 10 nucleotides agree with TRBD2. Germline CDR1 reads DFQATT; CDR2 reads SNEGSKA (reference sequence). The CDR3 length is 15 residues. Trimming cost V 5 bases and J 4 bases; bases outside gene matches: 7. The CDR3 coding sequence is TGCAGTGCTCGAACAGGGACTAGCGTCACCGGGGAGCTGTTTTTT. Its protein is CSARTGTSVTGELFF.

This clonotype was observed a handful of times. The chain has TRBV18 and TRBJ2-3, with 8 nucleotides matching TRBD1. This CDR3 is built from 15 residues. The germline CDR1 and CDR2 sequences are KGHSH and LQKENI. With V trimmed by 3 bases and J by 6 bases, 8 bases remained unmatched. The CDR3 protein is CASSPRDRLQDTQYF. CDR3 coding DNA: TGTGCCAGCTCACCCAGGGACAGGCTCCAGGATACGCAGTATTTT.

The J gene is TRBJ2-1, the V gene TRBV13, with D uncertain. The CDR3 extends over 14 amino acids. V was shortened by 5 bases and J by 6 bases, with 14 bases between the two germline ends. The germline gives CDR1 PRHDT, CDR2 FYEKMQ (reference sequence). For the CDR3, the DNA is TGTGCCAGCAGCCCCGCCCTTGTGACCAATGAGCAGTTCTTC. This codes for CASSPALVTNEQFF.

This clonotype was recorded a few times. The chain combines TRBV10-1 with TRBJ1-5; no reliable D call. The V end was cut by 9 bases, the J end by 5 bases, with 17 bases between. CDR3 length: 14 amino acids. Germline values: CDR1 WNHNN, CDR2 SYGVQD (reference sequence). The CDR3 protein is CASSLIMGYQPQHF. For the CDR3, the DNA is TGCGCCAGTTCCCTGATAATGGGATATCAGCCCCAGCATTTT.

This clonotype was counted a few times. CDR3 DNA sequence: TGTGCCAGCAGCCTCAACCTGGGGGGAGGGAATGAGCAGTTCTTC. The encoded protein is CASSLNLGGGNEQFF. The chain links TRBV7-9 to TRBJ2-1, with 7 positions matching TRBD2. The CDR3 length is 15 residues. Unmatched junction bases numbered 11, after V lost 5 bases and J lost 7 bases. Germline V gives CDR1 SEHNR, CDR2 FQNEAQ (reference sequence).

This clonotype was observed a handful of times. The chain carries TRBV28 and TRBJ2-7; D not certain. Trimming cost V 5 bases and J 1 base, with 6 bases left between them. Looked up from germline, CDR1 is MDHEN and CDR2 is SYDVKM. The CDR3 spans 12 residues. CDR3 sequence: CASSIFSYEQYF. For the CDR3, the DNA is TGTGCCAGCAGTATCTTTTCCTACGAGCAGTACTTC.

This clonotype was counted a few times. V and J are TRBV27 and TRBJ2-2, with 13 bases aligning to TRBD2. This CDR3 contains 16 residues. Germline lookup yields CDR1 MNHEY and CDR2 SMNVEV (reference sequence). Unmatched junction bases numbered 1, after V lost 0 bases and J lost 6 bases. CDR3 sequence reads: CASSLSTSGRAGELFF. CDR3 bases: TGTGCCAGCAGTTTATCTACTAGCGGGAGGGCCGGGGAGCTGTTTTTT.